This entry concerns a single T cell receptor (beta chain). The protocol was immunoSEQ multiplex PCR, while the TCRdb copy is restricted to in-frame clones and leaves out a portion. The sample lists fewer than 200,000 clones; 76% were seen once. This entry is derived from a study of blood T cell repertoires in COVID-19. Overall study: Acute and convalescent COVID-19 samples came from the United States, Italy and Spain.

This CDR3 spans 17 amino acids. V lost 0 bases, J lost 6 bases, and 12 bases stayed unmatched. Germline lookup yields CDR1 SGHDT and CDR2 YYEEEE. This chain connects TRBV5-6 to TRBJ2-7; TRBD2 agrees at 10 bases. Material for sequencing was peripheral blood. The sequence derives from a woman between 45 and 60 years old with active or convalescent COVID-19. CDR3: CASSLVAGAGGLAEQYF. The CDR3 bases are TGTGCCAGCAGCTTGGTGGCAGGAGCGGGGGGGCTTGCCGAGCAGTACTTC.